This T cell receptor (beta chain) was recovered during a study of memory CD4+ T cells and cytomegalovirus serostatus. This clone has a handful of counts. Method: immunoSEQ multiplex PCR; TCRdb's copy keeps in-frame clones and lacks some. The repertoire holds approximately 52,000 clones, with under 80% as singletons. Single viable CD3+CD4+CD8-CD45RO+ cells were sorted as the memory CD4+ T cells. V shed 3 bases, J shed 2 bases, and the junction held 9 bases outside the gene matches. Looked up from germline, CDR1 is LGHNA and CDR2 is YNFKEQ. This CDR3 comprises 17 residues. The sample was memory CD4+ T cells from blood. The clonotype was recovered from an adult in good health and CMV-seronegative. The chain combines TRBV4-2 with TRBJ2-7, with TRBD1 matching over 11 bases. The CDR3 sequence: CASSHGAGGQGAYEQYF. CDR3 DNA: TGTGCCAGCAGCCACGGCGCGGGGGGACAGGGGGCCTACGAGCAGTACTTC.